This T cell receptor beta chain comes out of a study of blood T cell repertoires in COVID-19. Across the study: The origin of the acute and convalescent COVID-19 samples was the United States, Italy and Spain. Sources were T cells, B-cell-depleted T cells, or PBMCs; the material itself was cDNA or gDNA.

CDR1 is LGHNT, CDR2 FRNRAP, per germline. With 6 bases clipped from V and 5 bases from J, the junction kept 6 bases outside the gene matches. The CDR3 extends over 14 amino acids. The data were produced by immunoSEQ multiplex PCR, yet TCRdb's version contains in-frame clones alone and is incomplete. Of some 350,000 clones detected, 90% appear once; the ten largest clones hold 6% to 7.5%. This chain links TRBV12-5 with TRBJ2-5; 10 bases are a match to TRBD1. The sequencing input was peripheral blood. The TCR sequence derives from a man between 18 and 29 years old with active or convalescent COVID-19. The CDR3 reads CASGRQGAWETQYF. DNA for the CDR3: TGTGCTAGTGGCCGACAGGGGGCATGGGAGACCCAGTACTTC.